This paragraph reports one T cell receptor beta chain. Antigen: not known. The germline CDR1 and CDR2 sequences are SGHRS and YFSETQ. After removal of 0 bases from V and 3 bases from J, the junction contained 7 bases not matched to a gene. This CDR3 contains 19 residues. The record originates from a study of T cells in localized non-small cell lung cancer. The data were produced by immunoSEQ multiplex PCR, yet TCRdb's version contains in-frame clones alone and is incomplete. The sample includes around 25,000 clones, 82% of them seen just once. Study-wide results and limits: Adjacent uninvolved lung had the highest clonality, suggesting focused antigen responses. The tumor had only one region sequenced, so heterogeneity remains possible. A median 57 of the top 100 tumor clones appeared in adjacent lung.

This clonotype was sampled from a woman aged 40 to 75 with stage I lung adenocarcinoma. V is TRBV5-1 and J is TRBJ2-1; 15 bases agree with TRBD2. The source material was peripheral blood, sampled before any cancer treatment. The CDR3 region has the DNA TGCGCCAGCAGCTTGGCCTGGACTAGCGGGGGGGCCGGCTACAATGAGCAGTTCTTC. This codes for CASSLAWTSGGAGYNEQFF. Looking up the rest from reference TRBV5-1 and TRBJ2-1 gives the full variable domain: KAGVTQTPRYLIKTRGQQVTLSCSPISGHRSVSWYQQTPGQGLQFLFEYFSETQRNKGNFPGRFSGRQFSNSRSEMNVSTLELGDSALYLCASSLAWTSGGAGYNEQFFGPGTRLTVL.